Detailed here is one T cell receptor (beta chain). Its antigen is not known. This entry belongs to a study of cytomegalovirus exposure and HLA in healthy donors. Study-wide points: Cytomegalovirus status, reportedly, was diagnosed with high specificity and sensitivity by the classifier. Many donors shared some public TCRs, even though most TCR sequences were rare. Fewer than 200 TCR beta chains were listed as cytomegalovirus-associated.

This CDR3 is built from 14 residues. After removal of 4 bases from V and 15 bases from J, the junction contained 15 bases not matched to a gene. Per germline, CDR1 MDHEN and CDR2 SYDVKM. The method was immunoSEQ multiplex PCR; TCRdb's version includes in-frame clones alone and lacks a portion of them. The profile shows about 150,000 clones, 94% of them singletons. This TCR was sampled from a man younger than 30 in good health and CMV-seropositive. The sequencing sample was made of PBMCs. The chain combines TRBV28 with TRBJ2-1; the match to TRBD2 covers 7 bases. The CDR3 region is CASSSTSAYLIWFF. Here the CDR3 DNA reads TGTGCCAGCAGTTCTACTAGCGCCTACCTGATTTGGTTCTTC.